Shown below are 21 T cell receptor beta chains from a single sample sequenced in a study of CD8 T cells in ankylosing spondylitis. Study-wide results and limits: A TCR beta motif made of 7 to 9 highly homologous variants seemed typical of ankylosing spondylitis blood.

No antigens are known for them. In TCRdb, the 5' RACE reads were re-called with MiXCR into one record per CDR3 protein. The sample carries about 210,000 distinct CDR3 sequences, about 6.7% recorded once. The sequenced sample was blood, either unsorted or a sorted T cell fraction (not recorded which). The receptors derive from a male donor with ankylosing spondylitis.

This CDR3 is CASSIRDRGQETQYF. DNA for the CDR3: TGTGCCAGCTCAATCCGGGACAGGGGCCAAGAGACCCAGTACTTC. This sequence joins TRBV18 and TRBJ2-5, with 10 nucleotides matching TRBD1. The CDR3 contains 15 residues. V lost 5 bases and J lost 1; bases outside the gene matches: 4. Germline V gene sequence: CDR1 KGHSH, CDR2 LQKENI.

The table lists this clonotype with a few counts. V is TRBV7-9 and J is TRBJ2-7, with D perhaps matching TRBD2 (6 bases). The germline V gene encodes CDR1 SEHNR and CDR2 FQNEAQ (reference sequence). Trimming left V 4 bases short and J 5 bases short, with 15 bases between. CDR3 length: 14 residues. CDR3: CASSSTPGEDEQYF. CDR3 DNA sequence: TGTGCCAGCAGCTCTACCCCCGGGGAGGACGAGCAGTACTTC.

This clonotype was detected ten times or more. J is TRBJ2-7 and V is TRBV7-9, with D possibly TRBD1 on 6 matching bases. Germline V gives CDR1 SEHNR, CDR2 FQNEAQ (reference sequence). Trimming pared 3 bases from V and 5 bases from J, leaving 17 bases between. The CDR3 extends over 15 amino acids. The CDR3 protein is CASSFAQGLMDEQYF. The DNA for the CDR3 is TGTGCCAGCAGCTTCGCACAGGGTTTGATGGACGAGCAGTACTTC.

Only a few counts were recorded for this clonotype. This sequence joins TRBV5-6 and TRBJ2-1; 9 bases align to TRBD2. Germline CDR1 is SGHDT and CDR2 is YYEEEE. This CDR3 has 15 residues. J lost 0 bases, V lost 4 bases, and 2 bases had no gene match. The CDR3 loop reads CASSRGGASYNEQFF. Written as DNA, the CDR3 is TGTGCCAGCAGCCGCGGGGGGGCCTCCTACAATGAGCAGTTCTTC.

This chain connects TRBV6-2 or TRBV6-3 to TRBJ2-2; D gene ambiguous. Germline-derived CDR1 and CDR2 are MNHEY and SVGEGT. Trimming took 2 bases from V and 6 from J, leaving 4 bases between them. The CDR3 spans 12 residues. The CDR3: CASSYPPGELFF. In DNA, the CDR3 is TGTGCCAGCAGTTACCCTCCCGGGGAGCTGTTTTTT.

Ten or more counts support this clonotype. The V and J genes are TRBV15 and TRBJ2-7, with TRBD2 matching 12 bases. Unmatched junction bases numbered 2, after V lost 3 bases and J lost 2 bases. CDR1 LNHNV and CDR2 YYDKDF come from the germline V gene (reference sequence). The length of the CDR3 is 15 residues. The CDR3 is CATSRGLAGAYEQYF. DNA of the CDR3: TGTGCCACCAGCAGGGGACTAGCGGGCGCCTACGAGCAGTACTTC.

In this sample, this clonotype turned up many times. The rearrangement uses TRBV4-3 and TRBJ2-3; 9 bases are shared with TRBD2. The CDR3 loop spans 17 amino acids. J lost 2 bases, V lost 0 bases, and 6 bases had no gene match. Germline V gene data show CDR1 as LGHNA and CDR2 as YSLEER. In nucleotides, the CDR3 is TGCGCCAGCAGCCAAGAATGGCTAGCGGGGAACACAGATACGCAGTATTTT. Amino acids: CASSQEWLAGNTDTQYF.

This clonotype showed up many times. This chain uses TRBV28 with TRBJ2-7, with D perhaps matching TRBD1 (7 bases). CDR3 length: 20 residues. Per germline, CDR1 MDHEN and CDR2 SYDVKM. Trimming cost V 4 bases and J 0 bases, with 28 bases left between them. The CDR3 DNA is TGTGCCAGCAGTTCCGAAAATCCGGGACAGTATCGGGGGCGCTCCTACGAGCAGTACTTC. Translating gives CASSSENPGQYRGRSYEQYF.

The chain joins TRBV30 to TRBJ2-5, with TRBD2 as a possible D gene (6 bases). This CDR3 has 13 amino acids. Per germline, CDR1 GTSNPN and CDR2 SVGIG (reference sequence). Deletions cut 0 bases from V and 5 bases from J, with 10 bases between. The CDR3 nucleotides are TGTGCCTGGAGTGTAGGGACTGGGGAGACCCAGTACTTC. Its protein product is CAWSVGTGETQYF. The whole variable domain, filled in from reference TRBV30 and TRBJ2-5, reads SQTIHQWPATLVQPVGSPLSLECTVEGTSNPNLYWYRQAAGRGLQLLFYSVGIGQISSEVPQNLSASRPQDRQFILSSKKLLLSDSGFYLCAWSVGTGETQYFGPGTRLLVL.

The V gene is TRBV19, the J gene TRBJ1-1, with a possible D match to TRBD1 (6 bases). Per germline, CDR1 LNHDA and CDR2 SQIVND (reference sequence). This CDR3 region has 14 residues. Trimming stripped 3 bases from V and 1 base from J, with 9 bases between. CDR3 sequence: CASSIPTGNTEAFF. As DNA, the CDR3 is TGTGCCAGTAGTATCCCGACAGGGAACACTGAAGCTTTCTTT.

This clonotype was found many times. The V and J genes are TRBV5-1 and TRBJ2-3; D may be TRBD2 (7 bases). The V end lost 4 bases, the J end lost 0 bases, and 15 bases lay between the germline ends. Germline V gene lookup returns CDR1 SGHRS and CDR2 YFSETQ. The CDR3 covers 16 residues. This chain's CDR3 is CASSPGRGTSTDTQYF. For the CDR3, the DNA is TGCGCCAGCAGCCCTGGGCGGGGGACAAGCACAGATACGCAGTATTTT. Supplemented by reference TRBV5-1 and TRBJ2-3, the full variable domain reads KAGVTQTPRYLIKTRGQQVTLSCSPISGHRSVSWYQQTPGQGLQFLFEYFSETQRNKGNFPGRFSGRQFSNSRSEMNVSTLELGDSALYLCASSPGRGTSTDTQYFGPGTRLTVL.

The chain recombines TRBV9 with TRBJ1-5; 9 bases line up with TRBD1. This CDR3 spans 15 amino acids. Germline V lookup: CDR1 SGDLS, CDR2 YYNGEE. The V and J ends lost 5 bases and 4 bases, in that order; junction bases with no gene match: 7. CDR3 in amino acids: CASSAGQGRNQPQHF. The CDR3, as DNA: TGTGCCAGCAGTGCGGGACAGGGACGTAATCAGCCCCAGCATTTT.

This clonotype came up many times. The genes are TRBV9 and TRBJ2-7; D not certain. V was clipped by 4 bases and J by 0 bases, with 11 bases between them. Germline V gene lookup returns CDR1 SGDLS and CDR2 YYNGEE. This CDR3 contains 14 residues. The CDR3: CASSPTHRSYEQYF. The CDR3 DNA is TGTGCCAGCAGCCCAACACATCGCTCCTACGAGCAGTACTTC.

At least ten counts were recorded for this clonotype. The V gene is TRBV12-3 or TRBV12-4, the J gene TRBJ1-5; tentatively, D is TRBD1 (6 bases). The CDR3 covers 15 residues. Trimming cost V 6 bases and J 3 bases, with 15 bases left between them. The CDR3 sequence is CASSLPRDTNQPQHF. Here the CDR3 DNA reads TGTGCCAGCAGCCTGCCCCGGGACACCAATCAGCCCCAGCATTTT.

In this sample, this clonotype turned up many times. This CDR3 reads CASSFRAYGETQYF. The CDR3 nucleotides read TGTGCCAGCAGCTTTCGGGCATATGGAGAGACCCAGTACTTC. This chain connects TRBV7-9 to TRBJ2-5; D remains ambiguous. Looked up from germline, CDR1 is SEHNR and CDR2 is FQNEAQ (reference sequence). This CDR3 is built from 14 residues. V gave up 3 bases and J gave up 4 bases, with 12 bases separating them.

This clonotype occurred many times. The genes are TRBV27 and TRBJ2-7; possible D gene TRBD1, 5 bases. Germline lookup yields CDR1 MNHEY and CDR2 SMNVEV (reference sequence). CDR3 length: 14 residues. V lost 6 bases to trimming and J lost 1 base, with 13 bases between them. The CDR3 protein is CASSPGSGSYEQYF. The CDR3, as DNA: TGTGCCAGCAGCCCAGGGTCAGGGTCCTACGAGCAGTACTTC.

This clonotype was recorded at least ten times. V and J are TRBV29-1 and TRBJ2-7, with D perhaps matching TRBD1 (5 bases). Looked up from germline, CDR1 is SQVTM and CDR2 is ANQGSEA. CDR3 size: 13 residues. Trimming pared 7 bases from V and 0 bases from J, leaving 13 bases between. The CDR3 spells CSASTVYSYEQYF. The CDR3 bases are TGCAGCGCCTCGACAGTGTACTCCTACGAGCAGTACTTC.

This chain connects TRBV6-5 to TRBJ1-5; D is uncertain. Germline V gene lookup returns CDR1 MNHEY and CDR2 SVGAGI. Trimming took 3 bases from V and 3 from J, leaving 9 bases between them. This CDR3 contains 14 residues. CDR3 in DNA: TGTGCCAGCAGTTATGGGCGGTACAATCAGCCCCAGCATTTT. Encoded protein: CASSYGRYNQPQHF.

The chain recombines TRBV6-5 with TRBJ1-1; tentatively, D is TRBD1 (5 bases). In germline, CDR1 is MNHEY, CDR2 SVGAGI. This CDR3 is 19 amino acids long. The V end was cut by 0 bases, the J end by 1 base, with 21 bases between. The CDR3, as DNA: TGTGCCAGCAGTTACTCGAACAAGGGATGGGGGGGAACGAACACTGAAGCTTTCTTT. Residues: CASSYSNKGWGGTNTEAFF.

This clonotype came up many times. V gene TRBV20-1 combines with J gene TRBJ2-1; TRBD2 matches at 7 bases. V was clipped by 6 bases and J by 0 bases; unmatched bases: 8. This CDR3 region has 15 residues. CDR1 is DFQATT and CDR2 is SNEGSKA in the germline V gene (reference sequence). The CDR3 loop reads CSAETSRNSYNEQFF. CDR3 bases: TGCAGTGCCGAGACTAGCCGGAACTCCTACAATGAGCAGTTCTTC.

This clonotype was counted ten times or more. This chain connects TRBV20-1 to TRBJ2-7; 7 bases agree with TRBD1. The V gene end was trimmed by 0 bases and the J gene end by 4 bases; junction bases not matched to a gene: 9. The length of the CDR3 is 15 residues. Germline lookup yields CDR1 DFQATT and CDR2 SNEGSKA (reference sequence). The CDR3 nucleotides are TGCAGTGCTAGAGATCAAGAGGGGGCGGAGTACGAGCAGTACTTC. Amino acid sequence: CSARDQEGAEYEQYF.